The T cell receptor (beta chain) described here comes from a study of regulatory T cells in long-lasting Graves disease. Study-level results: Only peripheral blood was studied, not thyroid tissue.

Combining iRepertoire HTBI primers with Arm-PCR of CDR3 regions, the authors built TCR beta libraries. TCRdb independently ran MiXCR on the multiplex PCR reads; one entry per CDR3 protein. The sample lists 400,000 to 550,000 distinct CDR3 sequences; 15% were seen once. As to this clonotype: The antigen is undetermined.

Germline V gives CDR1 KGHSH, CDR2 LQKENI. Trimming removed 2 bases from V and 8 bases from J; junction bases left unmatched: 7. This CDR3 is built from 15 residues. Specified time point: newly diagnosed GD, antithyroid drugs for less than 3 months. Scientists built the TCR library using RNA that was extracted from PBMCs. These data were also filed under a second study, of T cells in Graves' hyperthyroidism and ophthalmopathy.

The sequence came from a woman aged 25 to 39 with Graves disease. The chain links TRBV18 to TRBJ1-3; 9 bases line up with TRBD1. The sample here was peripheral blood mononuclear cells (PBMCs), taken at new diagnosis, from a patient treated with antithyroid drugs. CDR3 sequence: CASSPKGQGGDTIYF. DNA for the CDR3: TGTGCCAGCTCACCAAAGGGACAGGGAGGAGACACCATATATTTT.